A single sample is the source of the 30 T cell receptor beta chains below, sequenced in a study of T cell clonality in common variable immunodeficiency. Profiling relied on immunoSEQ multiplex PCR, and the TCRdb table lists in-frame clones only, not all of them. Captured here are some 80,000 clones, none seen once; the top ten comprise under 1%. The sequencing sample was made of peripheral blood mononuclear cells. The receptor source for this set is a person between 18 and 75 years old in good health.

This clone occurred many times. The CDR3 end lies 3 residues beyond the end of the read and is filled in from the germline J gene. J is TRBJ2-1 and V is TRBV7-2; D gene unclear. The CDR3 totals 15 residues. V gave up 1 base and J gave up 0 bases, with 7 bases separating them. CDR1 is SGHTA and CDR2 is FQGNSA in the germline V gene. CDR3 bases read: TGTGCCAGCAGCTTAGGAGAGGTCTCCTACAATGAG. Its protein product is CASSLGEVSYNE. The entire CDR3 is CASSLGEVSYNEQFF.

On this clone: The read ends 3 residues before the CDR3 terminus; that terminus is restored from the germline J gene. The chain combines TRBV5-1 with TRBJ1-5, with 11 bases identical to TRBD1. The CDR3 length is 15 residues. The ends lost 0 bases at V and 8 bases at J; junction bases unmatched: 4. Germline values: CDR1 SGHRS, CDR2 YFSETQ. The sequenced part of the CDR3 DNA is TGCGCCAGCAGCTTGGCGGGGACAGGGGGTGAGCCC. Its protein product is CASSLAGTGGEP. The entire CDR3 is CASSLAGTGGEPQHF.

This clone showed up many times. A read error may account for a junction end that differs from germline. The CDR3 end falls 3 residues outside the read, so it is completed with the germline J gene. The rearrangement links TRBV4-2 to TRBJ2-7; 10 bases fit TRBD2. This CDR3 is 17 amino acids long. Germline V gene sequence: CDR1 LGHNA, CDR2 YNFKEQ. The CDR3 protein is CASSQDGAGGPPYEQYF. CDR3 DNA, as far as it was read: TGCGCCAGCAGCCAAGATGGAGCGGGAGGGCCCCCCTACGAG.

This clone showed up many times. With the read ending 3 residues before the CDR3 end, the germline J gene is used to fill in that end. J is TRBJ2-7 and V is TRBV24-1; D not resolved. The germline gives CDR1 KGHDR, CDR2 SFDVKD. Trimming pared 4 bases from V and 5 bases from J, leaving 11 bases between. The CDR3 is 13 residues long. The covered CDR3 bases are TGTGCCACCAGTGACCGCATAAGGGACGAG. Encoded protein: CATSDRIRDE. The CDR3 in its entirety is CATSDRIRDEQYF.

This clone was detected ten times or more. The covered CDR3 bases are TGTGCCAGCAGCGCTAGCTTAGCGGGAGCTAACGAG. This translates into CASSASLAGANE. The CDR3, in full, reads CASSASLAGANEQYF. J is TRBJ2-7 and V is TRBV7-9; 9 positions match TRBD2. The CDR3 goes on 3 residues after the read ends, and that part is filled in from the germline J gene. V trimming: 5 bases; J trimming: 5 bases; junction bases outside the gene matches: 10. Germline CDR1 reads SEHNR; CDR2 reads FQNEAQ (reference sequence). The CDR3 has 15 amino acids.

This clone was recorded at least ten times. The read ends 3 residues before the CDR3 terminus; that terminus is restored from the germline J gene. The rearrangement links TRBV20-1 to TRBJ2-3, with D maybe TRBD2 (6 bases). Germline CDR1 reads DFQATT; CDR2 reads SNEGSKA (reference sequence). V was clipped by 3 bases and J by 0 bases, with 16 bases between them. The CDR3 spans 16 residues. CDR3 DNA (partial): TGCAGTGCTAGGCGCCGATCCGGGACTAGCACAGATACG. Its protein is CSARRRSGTSTDT. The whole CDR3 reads CSARRRSGTSTDTQYF.

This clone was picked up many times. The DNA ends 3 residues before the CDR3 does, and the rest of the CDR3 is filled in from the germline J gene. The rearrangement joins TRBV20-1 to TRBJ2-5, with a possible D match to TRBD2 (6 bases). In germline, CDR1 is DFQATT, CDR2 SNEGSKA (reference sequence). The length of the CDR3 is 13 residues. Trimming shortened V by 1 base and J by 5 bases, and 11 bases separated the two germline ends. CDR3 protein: CSARVEGRETQYF. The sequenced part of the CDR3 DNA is TGCAGTGCTAGAGTGGAGGGGAGGGAGACC.

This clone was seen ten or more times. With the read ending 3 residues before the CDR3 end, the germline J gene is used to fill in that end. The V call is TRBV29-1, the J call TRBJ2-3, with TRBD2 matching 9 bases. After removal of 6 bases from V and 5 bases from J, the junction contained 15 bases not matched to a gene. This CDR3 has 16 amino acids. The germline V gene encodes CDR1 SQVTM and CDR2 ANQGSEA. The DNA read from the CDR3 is TGCAGCGTGGCGAAGAGACTAGCGGCGACCGGAGATACG. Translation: CSVAKRLAATGDT. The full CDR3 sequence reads CSVAKRLAATGDTQYF.

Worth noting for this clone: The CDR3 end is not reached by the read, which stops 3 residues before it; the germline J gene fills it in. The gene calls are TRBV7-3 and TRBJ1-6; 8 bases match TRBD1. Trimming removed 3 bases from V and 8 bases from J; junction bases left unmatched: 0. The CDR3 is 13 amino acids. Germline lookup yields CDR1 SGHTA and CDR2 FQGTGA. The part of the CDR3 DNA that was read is TGTGCCAGCAGCTTGGACAGGGATTCACCC. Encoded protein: CASSLDRDSP. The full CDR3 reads CASSLDRDSPLHF.

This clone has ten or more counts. CDR3 loop: CASSQEWPESNQPQHF. Incomplete CDR3 DNA: TGCGCCAGCAGCCAAGAGTGGCCAGAAAGCAATCAGCCC. The V gene is TRBV4-1, the J gene TRBJ1-5, with D unclear. The read falls 3 residues short of the CDR3 end, and the missing part is taken from the germline J gene. The germline V gene encodes CDR1 MGHRA and CDR2 YSYEKL. The CDR3 is 16 amino acids. Trimming removed 0 bases at V and 1 base at J, with 10 bases between.

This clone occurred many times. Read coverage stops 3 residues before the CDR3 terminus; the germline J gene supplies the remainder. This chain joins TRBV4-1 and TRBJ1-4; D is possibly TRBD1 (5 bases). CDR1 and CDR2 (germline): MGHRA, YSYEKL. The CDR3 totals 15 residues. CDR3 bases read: TGCGCCAGCAGCCAAGATCCTCAGGTCAGGGAGGAA. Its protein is CASSQDPQVREE. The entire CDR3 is CASSQDPQVREELFF.

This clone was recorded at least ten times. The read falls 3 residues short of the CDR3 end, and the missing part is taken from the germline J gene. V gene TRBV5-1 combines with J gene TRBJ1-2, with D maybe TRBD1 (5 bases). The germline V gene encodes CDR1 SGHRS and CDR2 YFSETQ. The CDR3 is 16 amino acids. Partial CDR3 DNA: TGCGCCAGCAGCTTGGAGGGGCGACAGCATGAATTAGAC. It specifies CASSLEGRQHELD. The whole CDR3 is CASSLEGRQHELDYTF.

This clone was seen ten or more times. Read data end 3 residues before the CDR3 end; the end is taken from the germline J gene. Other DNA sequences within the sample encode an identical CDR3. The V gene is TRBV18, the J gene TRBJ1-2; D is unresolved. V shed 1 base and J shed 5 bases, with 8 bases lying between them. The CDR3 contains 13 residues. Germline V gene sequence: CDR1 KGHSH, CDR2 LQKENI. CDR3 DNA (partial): TGTGCCAGCTCACCACTGTCAGAATATGGC. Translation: CASSPLSEYG. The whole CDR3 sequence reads CASSPLSEYGYTF.

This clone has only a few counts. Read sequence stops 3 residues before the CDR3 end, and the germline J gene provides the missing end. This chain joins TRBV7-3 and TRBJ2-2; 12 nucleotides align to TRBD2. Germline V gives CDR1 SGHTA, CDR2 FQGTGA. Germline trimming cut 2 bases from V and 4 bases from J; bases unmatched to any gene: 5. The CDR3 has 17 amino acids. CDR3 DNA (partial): TGTGCCAGCAGCTTATCTAGCGGGAGGGGGAGCACCGGGGAG. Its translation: CASSLSSGRGSTGE. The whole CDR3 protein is CASSLSSGRGSTGELFF.

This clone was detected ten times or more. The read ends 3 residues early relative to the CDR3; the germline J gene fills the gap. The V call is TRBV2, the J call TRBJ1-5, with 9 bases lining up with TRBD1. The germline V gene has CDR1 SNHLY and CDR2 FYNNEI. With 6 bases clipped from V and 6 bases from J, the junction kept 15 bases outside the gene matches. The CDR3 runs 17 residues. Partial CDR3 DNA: TGTGCCAGCAGAAACTTGTTATCGGGACAGGGAGGTCAGCCC. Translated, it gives CASRNLLSGQGGQP. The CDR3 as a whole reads CASRNLLSGQGGQPQHF. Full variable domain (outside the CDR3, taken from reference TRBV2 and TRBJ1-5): EPEVTQTPSHQVTQMGQEVILRCVPISNHLYFYWYRQILGQKVEFLVSFYNNEISEKSEIFDDQFSVERPDGSNFTLKIRSTKLEDSAMYFCASRNLLSGQGGQPQHFGDGTRLSIL.

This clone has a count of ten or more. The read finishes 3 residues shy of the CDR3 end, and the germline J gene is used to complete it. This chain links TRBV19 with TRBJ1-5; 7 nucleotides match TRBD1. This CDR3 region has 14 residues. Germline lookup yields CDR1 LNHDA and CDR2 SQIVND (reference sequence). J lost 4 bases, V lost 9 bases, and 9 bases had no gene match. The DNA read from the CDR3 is TGTGCCAGCTCTTCAGGGGGTCCGAATCAGCCC. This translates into CASSSGGPNQP. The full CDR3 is CASSSGGPNQPQHF. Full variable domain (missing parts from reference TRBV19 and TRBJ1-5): DGGITQSPKYLFRKEGQNVTLSCEQNLNHDAMYWYRQDPGQGLRLIYYSQIVNDFQKGDIAEGYSVSREKKESFPLTVTSAQKNPTAFYLCASSSGGPNQPQHFGDGTRLSIL.

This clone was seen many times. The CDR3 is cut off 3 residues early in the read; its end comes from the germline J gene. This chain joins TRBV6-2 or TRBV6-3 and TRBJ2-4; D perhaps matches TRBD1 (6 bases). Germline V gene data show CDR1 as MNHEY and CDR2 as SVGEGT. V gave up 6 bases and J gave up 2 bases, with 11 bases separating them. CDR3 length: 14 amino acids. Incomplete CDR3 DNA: TGTGCCAGCAGAAACAGGGACCCCAAAAACATT. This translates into CASRNRDPKNI. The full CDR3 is CASRNRDPKNIQYF.

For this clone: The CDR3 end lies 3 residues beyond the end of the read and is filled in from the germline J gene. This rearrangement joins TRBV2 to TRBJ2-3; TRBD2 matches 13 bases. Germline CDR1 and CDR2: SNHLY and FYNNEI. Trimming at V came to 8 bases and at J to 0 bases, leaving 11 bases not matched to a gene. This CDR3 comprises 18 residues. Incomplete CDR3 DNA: TGTGCCAGCCCGAGCGAACCGGGACTAGCGGGAAGCACAGATACG. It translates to CASPSEPGLAGSTDT. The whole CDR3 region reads CASPSEPGLAGSTDTQYF.

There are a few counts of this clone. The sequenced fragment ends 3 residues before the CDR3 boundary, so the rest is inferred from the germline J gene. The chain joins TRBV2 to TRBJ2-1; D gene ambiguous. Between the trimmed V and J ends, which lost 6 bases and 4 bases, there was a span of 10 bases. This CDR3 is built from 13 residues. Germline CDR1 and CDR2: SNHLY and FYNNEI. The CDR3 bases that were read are TGTGCCAGCAGAGAGCGACGGTACAATGAG. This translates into CASRERRYNE. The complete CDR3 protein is CASRERRYNEQFF. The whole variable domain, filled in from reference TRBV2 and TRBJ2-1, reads EPEVTQTPSHQVTQMGQEVILRCVPISNHLYFYWYRQILGQKVEFLVSFYNNEISEKSEIFDDQFSVERPDGSNFTLKIRSTKLEDSAMYFCASRERRYNEQFFGPGTRLTVL.

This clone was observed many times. The DNA read from the CDR3 is TGTGCCAGCAGTTATAGGGGACAGGGTTACACCGGGGAG. It is translated as CASSYRGQGYTGE. The entire CDR3 protein is CASSYRGQGYTGELFF. The chain uses TRBV6-2 or TRBV6-3 and TRBJ2-2; 9 bases agree with TRBD1. The missing CDR3 end, 3 residues past where the read stops, is filled in from the germline J gene. Germline V gene data show CDR1 as MNHEY and CDR2 as SVGEGT. The J segment lost 3 bases and the V segment lost 3 bases, leaving 5 bases of the junction unmatched. The CDR3 has 16 amino acids.

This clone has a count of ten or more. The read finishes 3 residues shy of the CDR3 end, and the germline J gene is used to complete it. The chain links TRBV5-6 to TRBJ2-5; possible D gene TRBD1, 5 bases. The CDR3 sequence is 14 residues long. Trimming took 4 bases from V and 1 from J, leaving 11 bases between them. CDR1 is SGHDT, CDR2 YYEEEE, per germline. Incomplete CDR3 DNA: TGTGCCAGCAGCGCTGGACACCCCCAAGAGACC. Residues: CASSAGHPQET. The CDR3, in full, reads CASSAGHPQETQYF.

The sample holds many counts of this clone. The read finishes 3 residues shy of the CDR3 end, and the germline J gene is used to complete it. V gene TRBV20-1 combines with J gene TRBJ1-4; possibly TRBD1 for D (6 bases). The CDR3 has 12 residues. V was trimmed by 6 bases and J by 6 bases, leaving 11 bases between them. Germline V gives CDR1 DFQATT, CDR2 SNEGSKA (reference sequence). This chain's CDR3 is CSAYRDDEKLFF. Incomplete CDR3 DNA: TGCAGTGCCTACAGGGATGATGAAAAA.

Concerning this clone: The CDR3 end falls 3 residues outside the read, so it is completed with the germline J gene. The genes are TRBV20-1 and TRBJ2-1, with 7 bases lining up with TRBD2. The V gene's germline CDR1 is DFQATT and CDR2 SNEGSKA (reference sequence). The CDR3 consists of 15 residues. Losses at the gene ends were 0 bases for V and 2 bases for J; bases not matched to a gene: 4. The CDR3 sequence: CSARERRGTYNEQFF. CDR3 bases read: TGCAGTGCTAGAGAACGGCGGGGGACCTACAATGAG.

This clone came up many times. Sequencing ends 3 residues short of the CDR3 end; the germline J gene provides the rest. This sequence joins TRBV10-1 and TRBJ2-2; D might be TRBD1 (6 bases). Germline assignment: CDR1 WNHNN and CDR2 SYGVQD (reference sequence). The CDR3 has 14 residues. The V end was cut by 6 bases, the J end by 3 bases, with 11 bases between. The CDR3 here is CASSWDTDTGELFF. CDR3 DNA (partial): TGCGCCAGCAGCTGGGACACCGACACCGGGGAG.

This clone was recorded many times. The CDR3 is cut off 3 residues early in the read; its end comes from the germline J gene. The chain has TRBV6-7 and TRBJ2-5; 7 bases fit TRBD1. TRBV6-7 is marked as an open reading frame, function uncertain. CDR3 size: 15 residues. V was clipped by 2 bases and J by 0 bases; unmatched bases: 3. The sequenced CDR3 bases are TGTGCCAGCAGTTACGCGACAGGGCACCAAGAGACC. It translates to CASSYATGHQET. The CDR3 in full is CASSYATGHQETQYF.

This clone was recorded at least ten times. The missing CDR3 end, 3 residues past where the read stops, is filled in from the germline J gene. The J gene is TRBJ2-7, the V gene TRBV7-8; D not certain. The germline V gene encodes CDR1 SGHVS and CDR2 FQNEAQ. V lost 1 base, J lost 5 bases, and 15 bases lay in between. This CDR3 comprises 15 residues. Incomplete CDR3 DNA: TGTGCCAGCAGCTTAGACAGCAACCCTGCCGACGAG. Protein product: CASSLDSNPADE. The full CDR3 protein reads CASSLDSNPADEQYF.

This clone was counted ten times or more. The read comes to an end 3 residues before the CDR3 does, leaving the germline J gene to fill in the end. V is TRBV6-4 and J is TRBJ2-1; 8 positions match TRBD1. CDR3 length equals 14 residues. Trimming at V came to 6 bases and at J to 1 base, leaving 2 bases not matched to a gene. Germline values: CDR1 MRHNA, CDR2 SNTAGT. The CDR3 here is CASSRDRSYNEQFF. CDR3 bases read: TGTGCCAGCAGCCGGGACAGGTCCTACAATGAG.

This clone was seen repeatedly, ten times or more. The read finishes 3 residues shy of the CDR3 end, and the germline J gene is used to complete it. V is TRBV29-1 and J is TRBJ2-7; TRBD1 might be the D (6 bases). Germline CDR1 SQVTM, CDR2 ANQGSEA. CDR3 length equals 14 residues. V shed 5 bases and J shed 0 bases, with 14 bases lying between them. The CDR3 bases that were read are TGCAGCGTTAAACTCAGGGGAAACTCCTACGAG. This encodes CSVKLRGNSYE. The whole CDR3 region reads CSVKLRGNSYEQYF.

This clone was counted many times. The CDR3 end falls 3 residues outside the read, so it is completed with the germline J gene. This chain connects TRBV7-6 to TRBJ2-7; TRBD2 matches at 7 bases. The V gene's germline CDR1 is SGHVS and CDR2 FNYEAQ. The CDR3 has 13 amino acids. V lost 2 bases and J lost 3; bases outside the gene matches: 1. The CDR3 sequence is CASSLSSGYEQYF. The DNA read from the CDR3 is TGTGCCAGCAGCTTATCTAGCGGCTACGAG.

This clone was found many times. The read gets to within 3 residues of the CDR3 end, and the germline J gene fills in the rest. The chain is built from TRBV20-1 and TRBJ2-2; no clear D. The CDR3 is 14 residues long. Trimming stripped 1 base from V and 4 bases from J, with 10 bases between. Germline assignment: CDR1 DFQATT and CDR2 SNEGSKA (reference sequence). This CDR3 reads CSARVGAGTGELFF. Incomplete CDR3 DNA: TGCAGTGCTAGAGTTGGAGCAGGCACCGGGGAG.